These T cell receptor beta chains were read from a single sample in a study of blood T cell repertoires in COVID-19. This table comes from immunoSEQ multiplex PCR, and its TCRdb copy is limited to in-frame clones, with some not included. The sample includes about 530,000 clones, roughly nine tenths of them seen just once. Material for sequencing was peripheral blood. The receptors were sampled from a woman aged 45-60 years with COVID-19, enrolled during active disease. Both conserved end residues are part of each CDR3. The D gene is left open where the match is weak. The listing skips clone size in some rows; elsewhere it reads once, few, many or a size class.

TRBD1	NA	TRBV5-1	TRBJ1-2	14	TGCGCCAGCAGCCAGACAGGGGGCACCTATGGCTACACCTTC	CASSQTGGTYGYTF
NA	NA	TRBV21-1	TRBJ1-6	15	TGTGCCAGCAGCAAAAAGCCAACAGGCAATTCACCCCTCCACTTT	CASSKKPTGNSPLHF
NA	NA	TRBV5-1	TRBJ2-5	14	TGCGCCAGCAGCTTGAACGGGTTTGAGGAGACCCAGTACTTC	CASSLNGFEETQYF
TRBD1	NA	TRBV6-5	TRBJ2-7	16	TGTGCCAGCAGTTACTCGCCGAGACAGGGGGCGTGGGAGCAGTACTTC	CASSYSPRQGAWEQYF
TRBD1	NA	TRBV28	TRBJ2-5	15	TGTGCCAGCACTGCGGGACAGGGGATTCAAGAGACCCAGTACTTC	CASTAGQGIQETQYF
NA	NA	TRBV20-1	TRBJ2-3	11	TGCAGTGCTAGAGAGCCTTCGGCGCAGTATTTT	CSAREPSAQYF
NA	NA	TRBV18	TRBJ1-2	18	TGTGCCAGCTCACCTCCCCTCGGGCAGGGACTGATTAACTATGGCTACACCTTC	CASSPPLGQGLINYGYTF
NA	NA	TRBV19	TRBJ1-2	14	TGTGCCAGTAGTAGGCAGGGCGAAGGCTATGGCTACACCTTC	CASSRQGEGYGYTF
NA	NA	TRBV19	TRBJ2-1	11	TGTGCCAGTAGTATGAGGAATCAGCAGTTCTTC	CASSMRNQQFF
NA	NA	TRBV11-2	TRBJ1-1	13	TGTGCCAGCACCCTAGCCAGGGGCACTGAAGCTTTCTTT	CASTLARGTEAFF
TRBD1	NA	TRBV28	TRBJ2-7	14	TGTGCCAGCAGTTCCTTAGGGGGCAGATACGAGCAGTACTTC	CASSSLGGRYEQYF
TRBD2	NA	TRBV19	TRBJ2-2	16	TGTGCCAGCCGAACTAGCGGGGTAGTGGGGACCGGGGAGCTGTTTTTT	CASRTSGVVGTGELFF
NA	few	TRBV30	TRBJ1-1	11	TGTGCCTGGAGTGAGAGAACTGAAGCTTTCTTT	CAWSERTEAFF
NA	NA	TRBV4-1	TRBJ1-1	17	TGCGCCAGCAGGTTCTTGGGGGGGCTTCGATCGAACACTGAAGCTTTCTTT	CASRFLGGLRSNTEAFF
TRBD1	NA	TRBV2	TRBJ1-5	16	TGTGCCAGCAGTCCTACCCGACAGGGGAGTTATCAGCCCCAGCATTTT	CASSPTRQGSYQPQHF
TRBD1	NA	TRBV4-1	TRBJ2-7	13	TGCGCCAGCAGCCGACAGGGGATTTCCGAGCAGTACTTC	CASSRQGISEQYF
NA	NA	TRBV28	TRBJ1-1	11	TGTGCCAGCAGTCTGACCCGGAGGGCTTTCTTT	CASSLTRRAFF
NA	NA	TRBV10-1	TRBJ2-3	12	TGCGCCAGCAGGGGGCCGGGAGATACGCAGTATTTT	CASRGPGDTQYF
NA	NA	TRBV6-5	TRBJ2-7	14	TGTGCCAGCAGTTACTCAGACTCTCCCCACGAGCAGTACTTC	CASSYSDSPHEQYF
NA	NA	TRBV19	TRBJ1-1	13	TGTGCCAGTAGTATAAGTAGGAACACTGAAGCTTTCTTT	CASSISRNTEAFF
TRBD1	NA	TRBV5-4	TRBJ2-5	14	TGTGCCAGCAGCGCCGACAGGGGTCGAGAGACCCAGTACTTC	CASSADRGRETQYF